The TCR beta chain under discussion was sequenced for a study of CD8+ T cells in alopecia areata. General observations from the study: Scalp clonality and expanded CD8+ clones among the top 100 were significantly decreased by tofacitinib.

Worth noting for this clone: The antigen is unknown.

Sequencing templates came from extracted RNA that was reverse transcribed into cDNA. Produced via immunoSEQ multiplex PCR; TCRdb's table is partial and in-frame only. The sample lists some 200,000 clones; 40% to 55% were seen once. This CDR3 contains 13 residues. Per germline, CDR1 GTSNPN and CDR2 SVGIG (reference sequence). The V gene end was trimmed by 6 bases and the J gene end by 3 bases; junction bases not matched to a gene: 7. The treatment denotes: oral pan-JAK inhibitor, 5-10 mg twice daily. Samples from alopecia areata patients were lesional scalp punch biopsies and peripheral blood. The V gene is TRBV30, the J gene TRBJ2-7, with TRBD1 identical over 8 bases. This receptor was taken from a human donor with alopecia areata. The sequencing here drew on CD4+ T cells sorted from blood, taken between weeks 36 and 40, from a patient treated with tofacitinib. Here the CDR3 reads CACANRGVYEQYF. CDR3 DNA sequence: TGTGCCTGCGCCAACAGGGGGGTCTACGAGCAGTACTTC.